This record concerns one T cell receptor (beta chain) sequence. With V trimmed by 3 bases and J by 1 base, 3 bases remained unmatched. The CDR3 consists of 15 residues. Germline CDR1 and CDR2: WSHSY and SAAADI. The sample is drawn from a study of blood T cell repertoires in COVID-19. Study summary: Material from acute and convalescent COVID-19 was sourced from the United States, Italy and Spain. T cells, B-cell-depleted T cells, or PBMCs provided the cDNA or gDNA that served as material.

Authors' processing steps: Scientists estimated how many nucleated cells there were by amplifying reference gene primers. Measured with immunoSEQ multiplex PCR; TCRdb has only the in-frame clones, and not every one. Clone size and V and J calls were adopted from that table, with D and trimming inferred from the DNA. The repertoire holds about 270,000 clones, with roughly 86% as singletons. This TCR was recovered from a woman aged 45-65 years with acute or convalescent COVID-19. This chain links TRBV10-2 with TRBJ2-7; 10 nucleotides agree with TRBD2. Sequencing was performed on peripheral blood. DNA for the CDR3: TGCGCCAGCAGTGAACTAGCGGGACTGTCCTACGAGCAGTACTTC. Translating gives CASSELAGLSYEQYF.